The 10 T cell receptor beta chains given below trace back to one sample, sequenced in a study of cytomegalovirus exposure and HLA in healthy donors. This PCR relied on a set of 60 Vbeta primers and 13 Jbeta primers. The method was immunoSEQ multiplex PCR; TCRdb's version includes in-frame clones alone and lacks a portion of them. The sample shows 150,000 or so clones, 74% of them seen only once. The sequencing sample was made of PBMCs. Source of these receptors: a man younger than 30 in good health and CMV-seropositive.

The table lists this clone with a few counts. This chain links TRBV28 with TRBJ2-7, with TRBD1 as a possible D gene (6 bases). Trimming pared 6 bases from V and 6 bases from J, leaving 18 bases between. CDR1 and CDR2 from the germline V gene are MDHEN and SYDVKM. This CDR3 comprises 14 residues. This CDR3 is CASRAGTPSGEQYF. DNA of the CDR3: TGTGCCAGCAGGGCCGGGACACCCTCTGGCGAGCAGTACTTC.

This chain uses TRBV9 with TRBJ2-1; 10 nucleotides align to TRBD2. V lost 0 bases to trimming and J lost 7 bases; unmatched junction nucleotides: 10. The length of the CDR3 is 17 residues. CDR1 and CDR2 from the germline V gene are SGDLS and YYNGEE. DNA of the CDR3: TGTGCCAGCAGCGTAGCTACTCGGGCTAGCGGGAGAAATGAGCAGTTCTTC. Its translation: CASSVATRASGRNEQFF.

The V call is TRBV7-9, the J call TRBJ1-5; TRBD1 is a possible D gene (5 bases). V lost 5 bases and J lost 3, with 11 bases in between. The CDR3 loop spans 14 amino acids. Per germline, CDR1 SEHNR and CDR2 FQNEAQ (reference sequence). The CDR3 loop is CASSPGGDNQPQHF. The CDR3 DNA reads as TGTGCCAGCAGCCCCGGGGGGGACAATCAGCCCCAGCATTTT.

The rearrangement uses TRBV5-4 and TRBJ2-7, with TRBD2 identical over 7 bases. In germline, CDR1 is SGHNT, CDR2 YYREEE (reference sequence). Trimming cost V 4 bases and J 0 bases; bases outside gene matches: 4. This CDR3 comprises 14 residues. This CDR3 is CASSLGDYSYEQYF. The CDR3 nucleotides read TGTGCCAGCAGCCTAGGGGACTACTCCTACGAGCAGTACTTC.

This clone appeared a single time. The chain links TRBV11-2 to TRBJ1-1; 7 positions agree with TRBD1. CDR1 and CDR2 from the germline V gene are SGHAT and FQNNGV. The J segment lost 2 bases and the V segment lost 8 bases, leaving 11 bases of the junction unmatched. The CDR3 is made up of 15 amino acids. The CDR3 sequence: CASGGGFRPNTEAFF. CDR3 coding DNA: TGTGCCAGCGGAGGGGGCTTCAGACCTAACACTGAAGCTTTCTTT.

This clone occurred a few times. This sequence joins TRBV2 and TRBJ1-5; 8 bases map to TRBD1. The germline V gene has CDR1 SNHLY and CDR2 FYNNEI. The CDR3 loop spans 16 amino acids. The junction had 7 bases not matched to a gene; V was cut back by 0 bases and J by 6 bases. The CDR3 spells CASSEARSGGRQPQHF. The CDR3 nucleotides read TGTGCCAGCAGTGAAGCGAGGTCAGGGGGCCGTCAGCCCCAGCATTTT. Supplemented by reference TRBV2 and TRBJ1-5, the full variable domain reads EPEVTQTPSHQVTQMGQEVILRCVPISNHLYFYWYRQILGQKVEFLVSFYNNEISEKSEIFDDQFSVERPDGSNFTLKIRSTKLEDSAMYFCASSEARSGGRQPQHFGDGTRLSIL.

This chain joins TRBV14 and TRBJ2-7, with 10 bases matching TRBD1. The germline V gene has CDR1 SGHDN and CDR2 FVKESK. Losses at the gene ends were 4 bases for V and 6 bases for J; bases not matched to a gene: 9. CDR3 length: 15 amino acids. The chain's CDR3 is CASSPGQGVGGEQYF. In nucleotides, the CDR3 is TGTGCCAGCAGCCCCGGACAGGGGGTCGGGGGCGAGCAGTACTTC. Using reference TRBV14 and TRBJ2-7 for the parts outside the CDR3, the full variable domain is EAGVTQFPSHSVIEKGQTVTLRCDPISGHDNLYWYRRVMGKEIKFLLHFVKESKQDESGMPNNRFLAERTGGTYSTLKVQPAELEDSGVYFCASSPGQGVGGEQYFGPGTRLTVT.

The chain uses TRBV10-3 and TRBJ2-3; 10 bases are shared with TRBD2. This CDR3 is 16 amino acids long. V shed 0 bases, J shed 7 bases, and the junction held 7 bases outside the gene matches. Germline V lookup: CDR1 ENHRY, CDR2 SYGVKD. CDR3 coding DNA: TGTGCCATCAGTGAGTCAGGGACTAGCGAGATAAATACGCAGTATTTT. This translates into CAISESGTSEINTQYF.

There are a few counts of this clone. V is TRBV28 and J is TRBJ1-4; TRBD1 agrees at 8 bases. Trimming at V came to 3 bases and at J to 7 bases, leaving 7 bases not matched to a gene. CDR1 is MDHEN, CDR2 SYDVKM, per germline. This CDR3 contains 15 residues. The CDR3 DNA reads as TGTGCCAGCAGTTTGCCGCAGGGGGCGGGTGAAAAACTGTTTTTT. Translation gives CASSLPQGAGEKLFF.

V and J are TRBV27 and TRBJ2-2, with 7 bases lining up with TRBD2. CDR1 and CDR2 from the germline V gene are MNHEY and SMNVEV (reference sequence). V gave up 11 bases and J gave up 2 bases; unmatched junction bases: 11. The CDR3 has 15 residues. CDR3 protein: CAQTRRGSNTGELFF. CDR3 in DNA: TGTGCCCAAACTCGGCGCGGGAGTAACACCGGGGAGCTGTTTTTT.